This TCR beta chain was identified during a study of shared clonotypes between healthy human individuals. The study's findings and limits: A few donors had 5% to 6% of their naive CD4 clonotypes in common. Generation of non-shared clonotypes was less probable than generation of clonotypes shared by all four donors. Clonotype sharing across donors was expected to vary with sequencing depth.

On this clone itself: The antigen is undetermined.

Naive-designated CD8 cells lacked CD45RO, were positively enriched for CCR7, and omitted terminally differentiated effector memory CD45RA+ cells. CDR1 SNHLY and CDR2 FYNNEI come from the germline V gene. This CDR3 has 15 amino acids. V was cut by 6 bases and J by 5 bases, with 19 bases left in between. Every immunoSEQ plate was one replicate of a subset's evenly spread DNA. Measured with immunoSEQ multiplex PCR; TCRdb has only the in-frame clones, and not every one. Of millions of clones listed, approximately 95% are singletons. The rearrangement joins TRBV2 to TRBJ2-5; the D call may be TRBD1 or TRBD2 (5 bases each). The TCR sequence derives from a man between 18 and 35 years old in good health. Specimen: naive CD8+ T cells sorted from blood. CDR3 region: CASSPWGSGEETQYF. CDR3 DNA sequence: TGTGCCAGCAGCCCCTGGGGGAGCGGTGAGGAGACCCAGTACTTC.